This TCR beta chain was sequenced for a study of tumor-infiltrating lymphocytes in primary liver carcinoma. This clonotype was seen a few times. CDR1 and CDR2 (germline): KGHDR, SFDVKD. The length of the CDR3 is 15 residues. V gave up 7 bases and J gave up 7 bases, with 19 bases separating them. Making TCR beta cDNA involved roughly 500 ng total RNA and a constant-region primer. Slightly modified ARM-PCR, run as three nested multiplex PCR rounds, produced the TCR beta libraries. TRBV1-TRBV30 forward primers paired with a C-beta reverse primer drove the first two PCR rounds, about 10 cycles each. TCRdb processed the multiplex PCR reads anew with MiXCR; each CDR3 protein has one entry. Of about 100,000 distinct CDR3 sequences listed, approximately 70% were seen once; the top ten hold roughly 12%. Co-extraction yielded RNA and DNA from around 20-30 mg of unsorted bulk tissue.

Sequenced: liver tumor tissue from sampling region 2. Sample subset: tumor region T2, inferior pole. This receptor was identified in a woman between 55 and 75 years old with primary liver carcinoma and hepatitis B virus infection. This chain uses TRBV24-1 with TRBJ2-1, with D maybe TRBD1 (7 bases). DNA of the CDR3: TGTGCCACCAGCCCGACAGGGAGGTTAAGGAATGAGCAGTTCTTC. This sequence encodes CATSPTGRLRNEQFF.